This T cell receptor (beta chain) was observed in a study of cytomegalovirus exposure and HLA in healthy donors. Between the trimmed V and J ends, which lost 7 bases and 4 bases, there was a span of 16 bases. The V gene's germline CDR1 is MNHEY and CDR2 SVGAGI. The CDR3 length is 14 residues. Notes on the study in general: Later on, a genetic analysis was performed. It linked a missense variant in DCLRE1C with V- and J-gene trimming of TCR beta. Certain indistinguishable V segments, among them TRBV6-2 and TRBV6-3, were excluded. In vitro testing confirmed a few CMV-associated chains as specific for CMV antigens. A later analysis, which compared TCR beta chains of equal frequency, found the HLA-associated ones more clonally expanded.

PCR used 60 Vbeta primers and 13 Jbeta primers. Data came from immunoSEQ multiplex PCR; TCRdb stores just in-frame clones and leaves some out. The table has about 130,000 clones, around 79% seen once; the top ten hold over 2%. Regarding this clone: Antigen unknown.

The chain uses TRBV6-5 and TRBJ1-2, with no clear D. Specimen: PBMCs. The clonotype was recovered from a middle-aged woman in good health and CMV-seropositive. The CDR3 coding sequence is TGTGCCAGCAAACCCACCCCGGAGGGCTATGGCTACACCTTC. This codes for CASKPTPEGYGYTF.